These 2 T cell receptor beta chains originate from one sample sequenced in a study of T cell repertoires in cytomegalovirus infection. TCRdb passed the reads through MiXCR, listing each CDR3 protein once. This sample yields about 190,000 distinct CDR3 sequences, of which 7.5% to 10% are seen a single time; roughly 5.1% belongs to the top ten. Sequencing used PBMCs. These receptors were collected from a human donor in good health (CMV status not recorded). Some clones in this sample may be carry-over from other donors' samples.

This clonotype was counted at least ten times. The junction does not match germline at one end; this may be a read error. The chain is built from TRBV6-2 or TRBV6-3 and TRBJ1-1; D ambiguous. This CDR3 region has 14 residues. CDR1 and CDR2 from the germline V gene are MNHEY and SVGEGT. CDR3 protein: CASSRSRLNIEAFF. In DNA, the CDR3 is TGTGCCAGCAGTAGGAGCCGGCTCAACATTGAAGCTTTCTTT.

This clonotype was seen many times. The chain is built from TRBV7-2 and TRBJ2-1; 14 bases map to TRBD2. V was clipped by 5 bases and J by 9 bases; unmatched bases: 9. Germline CDR1 SGHTA, CDR2 FQGNSA. CDR3 length: 16 residues. The CDR3 sequence is CASSREVTSGRGEQFF. The CDR3 DNA is TGTGCCAGCAGCCGAGAGGTGACTAGCGGGAGGGGTGAGCAGTTCTTC.